The clone carrying this T cell receptor (beta chain) was counted many times. Its antigen is not known. In a library made to pick up alpha chains, this beta chain is a stray read with a size that means little. Indicated time point: sample taken at primary tumor resection. TCRdb called the 5' RACE reads again in MiXCR, with one record for every CDR3 protein. The repertoire holds roughly 16,000 distinct CDR3 sequences, 6.5% to 8.5% seen once, with 15% to 20% in the top ten. These data come from a study of spatial heterogeneity in lung cancer. Overall study results and limits: Higher tumor mutation counts went along with higher counts of expanded intratumoral alpha and beta TCRs.

The source material was lung tumor tissue, sampled at surgery. This TCR was sampled from a female donor with early-stage non-small cell lung cancer.

The CDR3 coding sequence is TGTGCCAGCAAGAGAAGGGAGCTTGATGGGGTAGGAAGCAATCAGCCCCAGCATTTT. Its translation: CASKRRELDGVGSNQPQHF. The V gene is TRBV21-1, the J gene TRBJ1-5. TRBV21-1 is shown as a pseudogene. The CDR3 extends over 19 amino acids.